The next 24 T cell receptor beta chains were all read from a single sample in a study of PD-1 blockade in mismatch repair-deficient tumors. TCRdb's copy holds only in-frame clones and misses some; the assay was immunoSEQ multiplex PCR. This sample has fewer than 100,000 clones, with roughly 80% found just once. The source was peripheral blood, collected 12 weeks after starting pembrolizumab. These receptors came from an adult with mismatch repair-deficient cancer.

The chain combines TRBV29-1 with TRBJ2-3; TRBD2 agrees at 10 bases. Germline-derived CDR1 and CDR2 are SQVTM and ANQGSEA. The junction had 8 bases not matched to a gene; V was cut back by 7 bases and J by 1 base. CDR3 length: 15 residues. This CDR3 reads CSADAGTSGTDTQYF. The DNA for the CDR3 is TGCAGCGCTGACGCCGGGACTAGCGGCACAGATACGCAGTATTTT.

The chain uses TRBV30 and TRBJ2-7; D uncertain. V dropped 5 bases and J dropped 2 bases, with 10 bases sitting between them. Germline lookup yields CDR1 GTSNPN and CDR2 SVGIG (reference sequence). This CDR3 is 12 amino acids long. The CDR3 DNA follows: TGTGCCTGGCGGGCCTTAACCTACGAGCAGTACTTC. It codes for CAWRALTYEQYF. Full variable domain (remainder filled in from reference TRBV30 and TRBJ2-7): SQTIHQWPATLVQPVGSPLSLECTVEGTSNPNLYWYRQAAGRGLQLLFYSVGIGQISSEVPQNLSASRPQDRQFILSSKKLLLSDSGFYLCAWRALTYEQYFGPGTRLTVT.

The chain employs TRBV5-1 and TRBJ2-7; 15 positions match TRBD2. Germline CDR1 reads SGHRS; CDR2 reads YFSETQ. V was clipped by 4 bases and J by 3 bases; unmatched bases: 5. CDR3 length: 16 amino acids. CDR3 sequence (DNA): TGCGCCAGCAGCAGGGGACTAGCGGGAGGAAACTACGAGCAGTACTTC. This encodes CASSRGLAGGNYEQYF.

J is TRBJ1-1 and V is TRBV28; TRBD1 aligns across 11 bases. This CDR3 is 16 amino acids long. The V gene end was trimmed by 6 bases and the J gene end by 2 bases; junction bases not matched to a gene: 8. Looked up from germline, CDR1 is MDHEN and CDR2 is SYDVKM. CDR3 sequence reads: CASRDRGLGKNTEAFF. As DNA, the CDR3 is TGTGCCAGCAGGGACAGGGGGCTGGGAAAAAACACTGAAGCTTTCTTT.

V is TRBV18 and J is TRBJ1-2, with 8 bases lining up with TRBD1. The V gene's germline CDR1 is KGHSH and CDR2 LQKENI. The CDR3 covers 15 residues. V trimming: 3 bases; J trimming: 7 bases; junction bases outside the gene matches: 10. CDR3 region: CASSPDGQGLFGYTF. The CDR3 DNA sequence: TGTGCCAGCTCACCGGACGGACAGGGCCTGTTTGGCTACACCTTC.

The rearrangement joins TRBV7-2 to TRBJ2-3, with 9 bases that match TRBD2. This CDR3 spans 19 amino acids. V lost 5 bases to trimming and J lost 1 base; unmatched junction nucleotides: 16. Germline V lookup: CDR1 SGHTA, CDR2 FQGNSA. CDR3 sequence (DNA): TGTGCCAGCAGCCCCGGAGTGCTAGCGGGATTTAACGGCACAGATACGCAGTATTTT. Protein product: CASSPGVLAGFNGTDTQYF.

The gene calls are TRBV20-1 and TRBJ1-2; no reliable D call. V was cut by 6 bases and J by 4 bases, with 9 bases left in between. This CDR3 contains 11 residues. Germline V gene lookup returns CDR1 DFQATT and CDR2 SNEGSKA (reference sequence). The CDR3 protein is CSAQHSYGYTF. CDR3 bases: TGCAGTGCGCAACACAGCTATGGCTACACCTTC.

This clone has only a few counts. The chain recombines TRBV29-1 with TRBJ1-2, with D possibly TRBD1 on 6 matching bases. The V end was cut by 4 bases, the J end by 6 bases, with 9 bases between. Germline CDR1 SQVTM, CDR2 ANQGSEA. The CDR3 loop spans 11 amino acids. As DNA, the CDR3 is TGCAGCGTTGGGACAGCGAATGGCTACACCTTC. Amino acid sequence: CSVGTANGYTF.

The chain combines TRBV4-1 with TRBJ2-2; perhaps TRBD2 as D (5 bases). Trimming shortened V by 4 bases and J by 3 bases, and 12 bases separated the two germline ends. The CDR3 has 15 amino acids. CDR1 MGHRA and CDR2 YSYEKL come from the germline V gene. This CDR3 reads CASSLGSIYTGELFF. DNA of the CDR3: TGCGCCAGCAGCCTGGGGAGCATATACACCGGGGAGCTGTTTTTT.

In nucleotides, the CDR3 is TGTGCCAGCAGCCAGGACGGGGTGCGCAATCAGCCCCAGCATTTT. Its translation is CASSQDGVRNQPQHF. V gene TRBV5-4 combines with J gene TRBJ1-5; no definite D call. CDR1 and CDR2 (germline): SGHNT, YYREEE (reference sequence). CDR3 length: 15 amino acids. V was shortened by 4 bases and J by 2 bases, with 13 bases between the two germline ends. The full variable domain, in which reference TRBV5-4 and TRBJ1-5 provide the parts outside the CDR3, is ETGVTQSPTHLIKTRGQQVTLRCSSQSGHNTVSWYQQALGQGPQFIFQYYREEENGRGNFPPRFSGLQFPNYSSELNVNALELDDSALYLCASSQDGVRNQPQHFGDGTRLSIL.

V is TRBV25-1 and J is TRBJ2-1; possible D gene TRBD2, 5 bases. CDR3 size: 14 residues. With 6 bases removed from V and 7 bases from J, the gap between germline ends came to 16 bases. Per the germline V gene, CDR1 is MGHDK and CDR2 is SYGVNS. The CDR3 loop is CASSPSLRGNEQFF. As DNA, the CDR3 is TGTGCCAGCAGCCCCAGCCTCCGCGGGAATGAGCAGTTCTTC.

This clone was counted a few times. The chain has TRBV6-5 and TRBJ1-1; weak D call: TRBD1 (6 bases). Germline CDR1 MNHEY, CDR2 SVGAGI. The CDR3 has 15 amino acids. Trimming took 6 bases from V and 5 from J, leaving 19 bases between them. The CDR3 loop reads CASRERGAGRTEAFF. CDR3 DNA: TGTGCCAGCAGGGAACGGGGGGCTGGGCGGACTGAAGCTTTCTTT.

This clone was counted a few times. The chain's CDR3 is CASSDSGTANSPLHF. DNA for the CDR3: TGTGCCAGCAGTGACTCCGGGACAGCGAATTCACCCCTCCACTTT. The chain employs TRBV6-4 and TRBJ1-6; 7 nucleotides align to TRBD1. J lost 7 bases, V lost 0 bases, and 3 bases had no gene match. CDR1 MRHNA and CDR2 SNTAGT come from the germline V gene. CDR3 size: 15 residues.

The chain is built from TRBV6-5 and TRBJ2-1; 10 bases line up with TRBD2. The CDR3 sequence is 15 residues long. Germline CDR1 reads MNHEY; CDR2 reads SVGAGI. V trimming: 7 bases; J trimming: 7 bases; junction bases outside the gene matches: 10. The chain's CDR3 is CASTPEAGGPNEQFF. CDR3 coding DNA: TGTGCCAGCACCCCCGAAGCGGGAGGGCCAAATGAGCAGTTCTTC.

This chain joins TRBV5-1 and TRBJ2-3; 9 bases are shared with TRBD2. Germline values: CDR1 SGHRS, CDR2 YFSETQ. The CDR3 has 16 amino acids. V gave up 2 bases and J gave up 6 bases; unmatched junction bases: 10. The CDR3 coding sequence is TGCGCCAGCAGCTTTAGTAGCGGGGGCATTAAGGATACGCAGTATTTT. Amino acid sequence: CASSFSSGGIKDTQYF.

This clone has a handful of counts. The chain carries TRBV28 and TRBJ2-5, with D tentatively TRBD1 (6 bases). The CDR3 contains 17 residues. The germline V and J ends were trimmed by 7 bases and 5 bases, with 26 bases remaining between them. Germline values: CDR1 MDHEN, CDR2 SYDVKM. CDR3 protein: CASTPLRGWGQAETQYF. The CDR3 region has the DNA TGTGCCAGCACCCCCCTGAGGGGGTGGGGACAAGCGGAGACCCAGTACTTC.

This clone was observed once. The rearrangement uses TRBV10-3 and TRBJ1-5; possible D gene TRBD1, 5 bases. The CDR3 length is 15 residues. Germline assignment: CDR1 ENHRY and CDR2 SYGVKD. The V and J ends lost 3 bases and 7 bases respectively, with 16 bases between them. CDR3 amino acids: CAISDGGDPSQPQHF. The CDR3 DNA follows: TGTGCCATCAGTGACGGAGGGGACCCTAGCCAGCCCCAGCATTTT.

V usage is TRBV7-3 and J usage is TRBJ2-2; TRBD2 is a possible D gene (5 bases). CDR1 and CDR2 (germline): SGHTA, FQGTGA. Deletions cut 0 bases from V and 3 bases from J, with 5 bases between. This CDR3 has 14 amino acids. The CDR3 DNA follows: TGTGCCAGCAGCTTAACGCGGGACACCGGGGAGCTGTTTTTT. Translation gives CASSLTRDTGELFF.

This clone showed up just once. J is TRBJ2-7 and V is TRBV28, with 13 nucleotides matching TRBD2. The length of the CDR3 is 15 residues. The germline V gene has CDR1 MDHEN and CDR2 SYDVKM. Losses at the gene ends were 6 bases for V and 5 bases for J; bases not matched to a gene: 7. The CDR3 spells CASSLLAGGPHEQYF. CDR3 DNA sequence: TGTGCCAGCAGCTTACTAGCGGGAGGGCCACACGAGCAGTACTTC.

This chain links TRBV2 with TRBJ2-2; TRBD1 matches 8 bases. The CDR3 length is 15 residues. Germline V gene lookup returns CDR1 SNHLY and CDR2 FYNNEI. V dropped 6 bases and J dropped 5; count of bases not matched to a gene: 8. The CDR3 coding sequence is TGTGCCAGCAGACGAACAGGGGGAGGAACCGGGGAGCTGTTTTTT. Encoded protein: CASRRTGGGTGELFF.

This clone has a handful of counts. This chain joins TRBV6-5 and TRBJ2-7; perhaps D is TRBD1 or TRBD2 (6 bases each). This CDR3 is 14 amino acids long. Looked up from germline, CDR1 is MNHEY and CDR2 is SVGAGI. V was trimmed by 5 bases and J by 5 bases, leaving 16 bases between them. CDR3 loop: CASSTGGYGNEQYF. The DNA for the CDR3 is TGTGCCAGCAGTACCGGGGGCTATGGTAACGAGCAGTACTTC.

This chain joins TRBV7-3 and TRBJ2-3; 9 positions agree with TRBD2. This CDR3 is 15 amino acids long. Per the germline V gene, CDR1 is SGHTA and CDR2 is FQGTGA. Trimming took 8 bases from V and 4 from J; bases not matched to a gene: 10. DNA for the CDR3: TGTGCCAGCTCCAATAGCGGGAGTCCCCCAGATACGCAGTATTTT. It specifies CASSNSGSPPDTQYF.

The rearrangement joins TRBV7-2 to TRBJ1-1; 7 bases fit TRBD1. Looked up from germline, CDR1 is SGHTA and CDR2 is FQGNSA. The CDR3 has 13 residues. V was clipped by 1 base and J by 7 bases; unmatched bases: 3. In DNA form, the CDR3 reads TGTGCCAGCAGCTTAGGGGGACAGAGTGAAGCTTTCTTT. Amino acids: CASSLGGQSEAFF.

The V gene is TRBV7-8, the J gene TRBJ1-4; D uncertain. V lost 7 bases, J lost 3 bases, and 15 bases lay in between. The CDR3 runs to 15 residues. Germline CDR1 SGHVS, CDR2 FQNEAQ. The CDR3 spells CASTLMSTSNEKLFF. The CDR3 DNA follows: TGTGCCAGCACACTAATGTCCACATCTAATGAAAAACTGTTTTTT.